A single sample is the source of the 10 T cell receptor beta chains below, sequenced in a study of blood T cells in healthy people across ages. A J-beta primer mix and a sample-barcoded 5' primer were used in a second PCR of roughly 7 to 12 cycles. One entry per CDR3 protein, called by TCRdb with MiXCR from the 5' RACE reads. The table shows hundreds of thousands of distinct CDR3 sequences, with around two thirds occurring only once. Sequencing used blood. These receptors were taken from a man younger than 45 in good health.

The chain has TRBV20-1 and TRBJ2-5; D is uncertain. The last part of the DNA fits TRBJ2-7 better; the J call may be wrong. The germline CDR1 and CDR2 sequences are DFQATT and SNEGSKA (reference sequence). CDR3 length: 11 amino acids. CDR3 sequence: CSAFSPYEQYF. CDR3 in DNA: TGCAGTGCTTTTTCCCCCTACGAGCAGTACTTC.

Notes on this clonotype: Germline and junction disagree at one end, which may indicate a read error. V gene TRBV6-2 or TRBV6-3 combines with J gene TRBJ1-5, with 11 bases matching TRBD1. This CDR3 is built from 16 residues. CDR1 and CDR2 (germline): MNHEY, SVGEGT. The CDR3 loop reads CASSSRPGQGDQPQHF. In nucleotides, the CDR3 is TGTGCCAGCAGTTCCCGACCGGGACAGGGGGATCAACCCCAGCATTTT.

This chain joins TRBV20-1 and TRBJ1-6, with D unclear. The CDR3 is 14 residues long. The V and J ends lost 8 bases and 5 bases respectively, with 16 bases between them. Germline V gene lookup returns CDR1 DFQATT and CDR2 SNEGSKA (reference sequence). CDR3 amino acids: CSPGRRLDNSPLHF. Here the CDR3 DNA reads TGCAGTCCGGGTCGGAGGTTGGATAATTCACCCCTCCACTTT.

The chain combines TRBV29-1 with TRBJ2-4; the match to TRBD1 covers 10 bases. V lost 1 base, J lost 6 bases, and 6 bases stayed unmatched. The CDR3 totals 15 residues. Germline CDR1 SQVTM, CDR2 ANQGSEA. The CDR3 reads CSVEAWDRGGNIQYF. The CDR3, as DNA: TGCAGCGTTGAAGCCTGGGACAGGGGAGGAAACATTCAGTACTTC.

This clonotype was found once. The V and J genes are TRBV18 and TRBJ2-1; 8 bases agree with TRBD2. The germline CDR1 and CDR2 sequences are KGHSH and LQKENI. The ends lost 2 bases at V and 9 bases at J; junction bases unmatched: 15. This CDR3 comprises 17 residues. The CDR3 DNA reads TGTGCCAGCTCACCATACTCCTCAGGACTAGCTTCGAGTGAGCAGTTCTTC. This encodes CASSPYSSGLASSEQFF.

This sequence joins TRBV7-9 and TRBJ2-1, with 8 bases aligning to TRBD2. Looked up from germline, CDR1 is SEHNR and CDR2 is FQNEAQ (reference sequence). The CDR3 totals 18 residues. V was clipped by 4 bases and J by 4 bases; unmatched bases: 15. The CDR3 DNA sequence: TGTGCCAGCAGCTCCCCGCCGGGGGGGGCGGGGCATTACAATGAGCAGTTCTTC. Amino acids: CASSSPPGGAGHYNEQFF.

The V call is TRBV4-2, the J call TRBJ2-1; 10 bases are shared with TRBD2. This CDR3 spans 17 amino acids. Germline lookup yields CDR1 LGHNA and CDR2 YNFKEQ. The V and J ends lost 9 bases and 3 bases, in that order; junction bases with no gene match: 14. The CDR3 sequence: CASNQGRGTSVYNEQFF. The CDR3 nucleotides read TGTGCCAGTAATCAAGGGAGAGGGACTAGCGTCTACAATGAGCAGTTCTTC.

J is TRBJ2-4 and V is TRBV20-1, with D unclear. The germline CDR1 and CDR2 sequences are DFQATT and SNEGSKA (reference sequence). Trimming took off 3 bases at V and 1 base at J, with 7 bases between the two ends. This CDR3 contains 13 residues. This CDR3 is CSASDRAKNIQYF. CDR3 coding DNA: TGCAGTGCTAGTGATAGGGCCAAAAACATTCAGTACTTC.

This clonotype turned up a few times. The chain employs TRBV7-2 and TRBJ2-4; TRBD1 matches at 7 bases. The CDR3 length is 14 residues. Germline loops: CDR1 SGHTA, CDR2 FQGNSA. Trimming took 4 bases from V and 9 from J; bases not matched to a gene: 9. The CDR3 DNA reads as TGTGCCAGCAGCTCTTTGACAGGGCTAGGCATTCAGTACTTC. Translation gives CASSSLTGLGIQYF.

CDR3 protein: CASAGGRASSYNEQFF. The CDR3, as DNA: TGTGCCAGCGCCGGGGGGCGGGCCAGCTCCTACAATGAGCAGTTCTTC. The V gene is TRBV2, the J gene TRBJ2-1, with D perhaps matching TRBD2 (7 bases). This CDR3 comprises 16 residues. Germline V gives CDR1 SNHLY, CDR2 FYNNEI. Trimming stripped 8 bases from V and 0 bases from J, with 17 bases between.